Below, 28 T cell receptor beta chains from the same sample are listed, as sequenced in a study (dated by TCRdb to the mid-2010s). Libraries came from RT-PCR. The listed sequencing device is Illumina MiSeq. Through fastp at Q25 and MiXCR, TCRdb rebuilt clones from the public reads, retaining in-frame beta chains. A single entry per CDR3 protein holds the most common genes and DNA from its merged rows. Present in this sample are about 680,000 distinct CDR3 sequences, around 14% of which were seen just once. The biggest ten clones account for roughly 3.9% of the sample. The source material was memory CD4+ T cells from blood. These receptors all stem from a female donor in good health, serving as a healthy control.

This clonotype was counted a few times. The chain carries TRBV3-1 and TRBJ2-7; D gene unclear. Trimming shortened V by 8 bases and J by 5 bases, and 16 bases separated the two germline ends. Germline V gene lookup returns CDR1 LGHDT and CDR2 YNNKEL (reference sequence). The CDR3 has 13 amino acids. This CDR3 reads CASAPVAVHEQYF. CDR3 nucleotides: TGTGCCAGCGCCCCCGTGGCCGTCCACGAGCAGTACTTC.

This clonotype was picked up a small number of times. The chain combines TRBV4-2 with TRBJ2-1, with TRBD2 matching 7 bases. Unmatched junction bases numbered 15, after V lost 0 bases and J lost 7 bases. Germline assignment: CDR1 LGHNA and CDR2 YNFKEQ. The CDR3 loop spans 18 amino acids. CDR3 amino acids: CASSQDRRGLMVPNEQFF. The CDR3 bases are TGTGCCAGCAGCCAAGATCGTCGGGGACTAATGGTTCCGAATGAGCAGTTCTTC.

The sample holds a few counts of this clonotype. This chain connects TRBV5-1 to TRBJ1-5; no reliable D call. Trimming stripped 4 bases from V and 0 bases from J, with 11 bases between. Germline V gene data show CDR1 as SGHRS and CDR2 as YFSETQ. The CDR3 runs to 15 residues. The CDR3: CASSPRGDSNQPQHF. CDR3 sequence (DNA): TGCGCCAGCAGCCCCCGCGGAGATAGCAATCAGCCCCAGCATTTT.

A note on this clonotype: At one end, the junction sequence differs from germline, possibly due to a read error. The chain is built from TRBV6-1 and TRBJ2-7; D ambiguous. Germline V gives CDR1 MNHNS, CDR2 SASEGT. The CDR3 is 13 residues long. For the CDR3, the DNA is TGTGCCTGCAGTGCTCAGATCCCGAGCGAGCAGTACTTC. Its protein product is CACSAQIPSEQYF.

J is TRBJ2-4 and V is TRBV6-2 or TRBV6-3; TRBD2 aligns across 10 bases. Trimming at V came to 4 bases and at J to 10 bases, leaving 10 bases not matched to a gene. This CDR3 region has 15 residues. CDR1 and CDR2 (germline): MNHEY, SVGEGT. In DNA form, the CDR3 reads TGTGCCAGCAGTTTTTCTAGCGGGGGCTGGTGGATTCAGTACTTC. Translating gives CASSFSSGGWWIQYF.

The table lists this clonotype with a few counts. V is TRBV12-3 or TRBV12-4 and J is TRBJ1-5; possibly TRBD1 for D (6 bases). The CDR3 consists of 14 residues. V was clipped by 3 bases and J by 7 bases, with 13 bases between them. CDR3 region: CASSFFRGTQPQHF. Here the CDR3 DNA reads TGTGCCAGCAGTTTTTTCAGGGGCACCCAGCCCCAGCATTTT.

This chain uses TRBV29-1 with TRBJ2-1; 14 nucleotides align to TRBD2. The CDR3 loop spans 16 amino acids. Germline CDR1 SQVTM, CDR2 ANQGSEA. With V trimmed by 5 bases and J by 5 bases, 8 bases remained unmatched. The CDR3 bases are TGCAGCGTTACGAGCGCGGGACTAGCGGGAGACAATGAGCAGTTCTTC. This codes for CSVTSAGLAGDNEQFF.

The rearrangement links TRBV24-1 to TRBJ2-1; 9 bases are shared with TRBD2. The CDR3 spans 16 residues. The germline V gene has CDR1 KGHDR and CDR2 SFDVKD. J lost 7 bases, V lost 0 bases, and 6 bases had no gene match. The chain's CDR3 is CATSDLGGRAANEQFF. DNA of the CDR3: TGTGCCACCAGTGATTTGGGCGGGAGGGCCGCGAATGAGCAGTTCTTC.

This clonotype was counted between two and nine times. The chain links TRBV18 to TRBJ2-5; 7 nucleotides agree with TRBD1. This CDR3 region has 17 residues. The germline CDR1 and CDR2 sequences are KGHSH and LQKENI. V trimming: 4 bases; J trimming: 3 bases; junction bases outside the gene matches: 14. The CDR3 nucleotides read TGTGCCAGCTCACGCCTTCCCACCAACAGGGGAGAAGAGACCCAGTACTTC. Translated, it gives CASSRLPTNRGEETQYF.

This clonotype was recorded a few times. V is TRBV20-1 and J is TRBJ2-2; 12 nucleotides line up with TRBD1. Germline lookup yields CDR1 DFQATT and CDR2 SNEGSKA (reference sequence). The CDR3 length is 16 residues. The V gene end was trimmed by 6 bases and the J gene end by 3 bases; junction bases not matched to a gene: 8. The CDR3 reads CSASKGQGAYTGELFF. The CDR3 DNA reads as TGCAGTGCCTCAAAGGGACAGGGGGCTTACACCGGGGAGCTGTTTTTT.

Only a few counts were recorded for this clonotype. The gene calls are TRBV5-1 and TRBJ2-1, with D unresolved. Germline V lookup: CDR1 SGHRS, CDR2 YFSETQ. The CDR3 has 16 amino acids. Trimming took 2 bases from V and 0 from J, leaving 12 bases between them. The CDR3 sequence: CASSFSYRISYNEQFF. The DNA for the CDR3 is TGCGCCAGCAGCTTCTCATACCGAATCTCCTACAATGAGCAGTTCTTC.

This clonotype was counted at least ten times. The gene calls are TRBV12-3 or TRBV12-4 and TRBJ1-3; D unresolved. This CDR3 region has 16 residues. V lost 1 base and J 1 base, leaving 11 bases between the germline ends. The chain's CDR3 is CASSLGEVVSGNTIYF. Here the CDR3 DNA reads TGTGCCAGCAGTTTAGGGGAAGTAGTGTCTGGAAACACCATATATTTT.

The V and J genes are TRBV9 and TRBJ2-1, with 8 bases identical to TRBD2. The CDR3 loop spans 15 amino acids. After removal of 2 bases from V and 4 bases from J, the junction contained 5 bases not matched to a gene. CDR1 SGDLS and CDR2 YYNGEE come from the germline V gene. CDR3 bases: TGTGCCAGCAGCGTCCGGCGGGAGGCGTACAATGAGCAGTTCTTC. It yields the protein CASSVRREAYNEQFF.

This clonotype was detected a few times. The V call is TRBV7-2, the J call TRBJ2-7, with a tentative D call TRBD2 (6 bases). The germline V gene encodes CDR1 SGHTA and CDR2 FQGNSA. Trimming shortened V by 1 base and J by 6 bases, and 13 bases separated the two germline ends. CDR3 length: 14 amino acids. This chain's CDR3 is CASSLGGVGPEQYF. DNA of the CDR3: TGTGCCAGCAGCTTAGGGGGGGTAGGCCCCGAGCAGTACTTC.

There are many counts of this clonotype. The rearrangement joins TRBV4-3 to TRBJ1-1; 10 nucleotides line up with TRBD1. Germline loops: CDR1 LGHNA, CDR2 YSLEER. The CDR3 sequence is 14 residues long. The trim removed 3 bases at V and 10 bases at J, leaving 8 bases unmatched. The CDR3, as DNA: TGCGCCAGCAGCCAGGTCGGGACAGGGGTTTCAGCTTTCTTT. It specifies CASSQVGTGVSAFF.

This clonotype has at least ten counts. The rearrangement uses TRBV4-3 and TRBJ2-1, with D unclear. V was pared by 0 bases and J by 2 bases, with 8 bases between. The CDR3 contains 15 residues. Germline values: CDR1 LGHNA, CDR2 YSLEER. The CDR3 nucleotides are TGCGCCAGCAGCCAAGAACTACTGACCTACAATGAGCAGTTCTTC. As protein: CASSQELLTYNEQFF.

A few counts support this clonotype. V usage is TRBV7-9 and J usage is TRBJ1-1, with D unclear. This CDR3 is built from 12 residues. V was shortened by 5 bases and J by 7 bases, with 11 bases between the two germline ends. Germline CDR1 reads SEHNR; CDR2 reads FQNEAQ (reference sequence). DNA of the CDR3: TGTGCCAGCAGCCCAAGGGAGCTTGAAGCTTTCTTT. Its protein product is CASSPRELEAFF.

This clonotype was observed a few times. The CDR3 loop is CASSQVVGNRYF. The CDR3 DNA sequence: TGTGCCAGCAGCCAAGTGGTGGGGAATCGGTACTTC. This chain joins TRBV7-2 and TRBJ2-7; no clear D gene. Per the germline V gene, CDR1 is SGHTA and CDR2 is FQGNSA. The CDR3 is made up of 12 amino acids. V lost 5 bases, J lost 12 bases, and 17 bases lay in between.

This rearrangement joins TRBV18 to TRBJ1-4; TRBD1 matches at 11 bases. Germline lookup yields CDR1 KGHSH and CDR2 LQKENI. The CDR3 is 16 amino acids. J was trimmed by 8 bases and V by 1 base; bases with no gene match: 6. The CDR3 reads CASSPLGTGGGEKLFF. The CDR3 coding sequence is TGTGCCAGCTCACCACTTGGGACAGGGGGAGGCGAAAAACTGTTTTTT.

This clonotype was counted once. This chain uses TRBV11-2 with TRBJ1-6; D perhaps matches TRBD1 (6 bases). The V and J ends lost 2 bases and 14 bases respectively, with 10 bases between them. The CDR3 sequence is 12 residues long. Germline values: CDR1 SGHAT, CDR2 FQNNGV. The chain's CDR3 is CASSLTGDTLHF. CDR3 nucleotide sequence: TGTGCCAGCAGCTTAACCGGGGACACCCTCCACTTT.

This clonotype was found many times. The rearrangement joins TRBV20-1 to TRBJ2-1; the D gene is possibly TRBD2 (5 bases). V was pared by 3 bases and J by 8 bases, with 17 bases between. Looked up from germline, CDR1 is DFQATT and CDR2 is SNEGSKA (reference sequence). The CDR3 covers 14 residues. The CDR3: CSASPGVAFDEQFF. The CDR3 DNA sequence: TGCAGTGCTAGTCCCGGGGTAGCGTTCGATGAGCAGTTCTTC.

This chain uses TRBV7-9 with TRBJ1-1; TRBD1 might be the D (5 bases). This CDR3 region has 12 residues. Deletions cut 2 bases from V and 11 bases from J, with 12 bases between. Germline V CDR1 and CDR2: SEHNR, FQNEAQ (reference sequence). This CDR3 is CASSLHGGMAFF. CDR3 DNA sequence: TGTGCCAGCAGCTTACACGGGGGAATGGCTTTCTTT.

This clonotype was seen only a few times. The chain has TRBV20-1 and TRBJ1-1; 9 bases agree with TRBD1. The CDR3 sequence is 12 residues long. The J segment lost 10 bases and the V segment lost 6 bases, leaving 9 bases of the junction unmatched. Germline CDR1 DFQATT, CDR2 SNEGSKA (reference sequence). The CDR3 DNA reads TGCAGTGCAACTACAACAGGGGGCAGAGCTTTCTTT. Translation: CSATTTGGRAFF.

There are many counts of this clonotype. This sequence joins TRBV12-3 or TRBV12-4 and TRBJ2-2; no clear D. The CDR3 is 15 residues long. Trimming left V 8 bases short and J 0 bases short, with 13 bases between. CDR3 DNA: TGTGCCAGCGGGTCTCTGTTTTCGAACACCGGGGAGCTGTTTTTT. It specifies CASGSLFSNTGELFF.

The table lists this clonotype with a few counts. The chain joins TRBV20-1 to TRBJ2-5; 15 bases are a match to TRBD2. V trimming: 5 bases; J trimming: 5 bases; junction bases outside the gene matches: 9. This CDR3 region has 16 residues. Germline V gene lookup returns CDR1 DFQATT and CDR2 SNEGSKA (reference sequence). The CDR3 region is CSAGLAGGALGETQYF. CDR3 sequence (DNA): TGCAGTGCTGGACTAGCGGGAGGGGCACTCGGGGAGACCCAGTACTTC.

In DNA form, the CDR3 reads TGTGCCATCCTCCCAAGGGATAGCGGGAGGGGGGCCTCCTACGAGCAGTACTTC. This translates into CAILPRDSGRGASYEQYF. The chain couples TRBV6-5 to TRBJ2-7, with 11 bases aligning to TRBD2. Germline-derived CDR1 and CDR2 are MNHEY and SVGAGI. V gave up 10 bases and J gave up 0 bases; unmatched junction bases: 17. This CDR3 region has 18 residues.

The chain joins TRBV18 to TRBJ2-1, with 7 bases lining up with TRBD2. The CDR3 is made up of 15 amino acids. Germline loops: CDR1 KGHSH, CDR2 LQKENI. V was clipped by 3 bases and J by 12 bases; unmatched bases: 14. CDR3 loop: CASSPTRLAGVGQFF. CDR3 bases: TGTGCCAGCTCACCTACGAGACTAGCCGGGGTAGGGCAGTTCTTC.

The table lists this clonotype with a few counts. V is TRBV10-3 and J is TRBJ1-4; D is undetermined. Germline lookup yields CDR1 ENHRY and CDR2 SYGVKD. This CDR3 is built from 15 residues. The ends were cut back, 2 bases at V and 6 bases at J, with 13 bases in the middle. CDR3 residues: CAISEQGRNDEKLFF. CDR3 nucleotides: TGTGCCATCAGTGAGCAAGGACGAAACGATGAAAAACTGTTTTTT.